This TCR beta chain was documented in a study of post-analysis software for immune sequencing data. Study results and limitations: Comparison of patients with controls showed roughly five TRBV segments more frequent in patients, TRBV5-6, TRBV5-1 and TRBV20-1 among them.

As concerns this clonotype: Its antigen is as yet unknown. At one of its ends the junction is not consistent with the germline gene, which may arise from a read error.

TCR beta cDNA libraries included unique molecular identifiers. From the PCR reads, TCRdb called clonotypes with MiXCR, one entry per CDR3 protein. The table includes 820,000 or so distinct CDR3 sequences, 53% detected once. CDR1 is MNHEY and CDR2 is SVGAGI in the germline V gene. This CDR3 spans 22 amino acids. The sample was blood. The J gene is TRBJ2-6, the V gene TRBV6-5; 11 bases align to TRBD1. The TCR comes from a girl aged 5 to 17 with multiple sclerosis. In DNA, the CDR3 is TGTGCCTGCAGTTACTCGATTTTTCGGATGGGACAGGGGGTAGGTGGGGCCAACGTCCTGACTTTC. It translates to CACSYSIFRMGQGVGGANVLTF.